Shown below are 7 T cell receptor beta chains from a single sample sequenced in a study of blood T cell dynamics during melanoma immunotherapy. Time point here: pre-treatment baseline. The repertoire was sequenced with immunoSEQ multiplex PCR; TCRdb's copy has only in-frame clones and lacks some. The table includes 11,000 to 15,000 clones, 85% to 90% detected once. Sequenced here: blood, sampled from a patient treated with checkpoint blockade. These receptors came from a human donor with melanoma.

This clone came up once. The chain recombines TRBV4-3 with TRBJ2-3, with 7 nucleotides matching TRBD2. V lost 0 bases to trimming and J lost 3 bases; unmatched junction nucleotides: 6. The length of the CDR3 is 16 residues. Germline CDR1 and CDR2: LGHNA and YSLEER. DNA for the CDR3: TGCGCCAGCAGCCAAGATCGGGACGGGGGGACAGATACGCAGTATTTT. It encodes CASSQDRDGGTDTQYF.

CDR3 in DNA: TGTGCCAGCAGGCCCCTGACAGGGCCCGGGGGGAACACTGAAGCTTTCTTT. It specifies CASRPLTGPGGNTEAFF. V usage is TRBV2 and J usage is TRBJ1-1; TRBD1 agrees at 7 bases. The V gene end was trimmed by 6 bases and the J gene end by 1 base; junction bases not matched to a gene: 14. This CDR3 contains 17 residues. The germline CDR1 and CDR2 sequences are SNHLY and FYNNEI.

This clone has just a few counts. The chain links TRBV7-2 to TRBJ2-2, with D unresolved. The CDR3 runs 13 residues. Trimming pared 5 bases from V and 4 bases from J, leaving 8 bases between. CDR1 SGHTA and CDR2 FQGNSA come from the germline V gene. The CDR3 bases are TGTGCCAGCAGCACCTCAACCACCGGGGAGCTGTTTTTT. Its translation is CASSTSTTGELFF.

V gene TRBV5-1 combines with J gene TRBJ2-3; 11 bases match TRBD1. CDR3 size: 16 residues. The germline gives CDR1 SGHRS, CDR2 YFSETQ. V gave up 4 bases and J gave up 5 bases; unmatched junction bases: 9. Here the CDR3 DNA reads TGCGCCAGCAGCCCGCTCGCCGGGACAGGGGGAGATACGCAGTATTTT. It specifies CASSPLAGTGGDTQYF.

This clone showed up just once. V and J are TRBV2 and TRBJ2-5; a weak D match, TRBD2 (6 bases). Trimming removed 5 bases at V and 2 bases at J, with 15 bases between. Germline values: CDR1 SNHLY, CDR2 FYNNEI. The CDR3 sequence is 15 residues long. The CDR3 coding sequence is TGTGCCAGCAGTCGGGACTGGGGAAAGCAAGAGACCCAGTACTTC. It encodes CASSRDWGKQETQYF.

The chain employs TRBV9 and TRBJ2-1, with TRBD2 matching 9 bases. Trimming at V came to 0 bases and at J to 4 bases, leaving 5 bases not matched to a gene. CDR1 is SGDLS, CDR2 YYNGEE, per germline. The CDR3 sequence is 16 residues long. The CDR3, as DNA: TGTGCCAGCAGCGTAGGGTCTAGCGGGGCATACAATGAGCAGTTCTTC. Its translation: CASSVGSSGAYNEQFF.

The genes are TRBV13 and TRBJ2-1, with D maybe TRBD2 (6 bases). Germline CDR1 and CDR2: PRHDT and FYEKMQ (reference sequence). The CDR3 totals 15 residues. V was shortened by 6 bases and J by 8 bases, with 20 bases between the two germline ends. CDR3 nucleotides: TGTGCCAGCAGTTACCGGGACTCGGGTGGCCATGAGCAGTTCTTC. Translating it yields CASSYRDSGGHEQFF.